One and the same sample provided the 5 T cell receptor beta chains below, sequenced in a study of STAT5B mutations in CD4+ large granular lymphocyte leukemia. This table comes from immunoSEQ multiplex PCR, and its TCRdb copy is limited to in-frame clones, with some not included. The sample has 48,000 or so clones, 70% seen once. Sequencing was performed on CD4+ T cells from blood buffy coats. The receptor source for this set is a human donor in good health.

V usage is TRBV9 and J usage is TRBJ1-4; maybe TRBD1 (6 bases). The CDR3 is 15 amino acids. Germline V lookup: CDR1 SGDLS, CDR2 YYNGEE. V was trimmed by 4 bases and J by 7 bases, leaving 17 bases between them. The CDR3 DNA is TGTGCCAGCAGCCCCCGGGAGGGGGGGTTTGAAAAACTGTTTTTT. Translated: CASSPREGGFEKLFF. The whole variable domain, remainder taken from reference TRBV9 and TRBJ1-4, is DSGVTQTPKHLITATGQRVTLRCSPRSGDLSVYWYQQSLDQGLQFLIQYYNGEERAKGNILERFSAQQFPDLHSELNLSSLELGDSALYFCASSPREGGFEKLFFGSGTQLSVL.

The chain uses TRBV5-1 and TRBJ1-2, with 7 bases matching TRBD1. After removal of 4 bases from V and 3 bases from J, the junction contained 6 bases not matched to a gene. The CDR3 contains 14 residues. Germline assignment: CDR1 SGHRS and CDR2 YFSETQ. The CDR3 sequence is CASSPAGTDYGYTF. CDR3 bases: TGCGCCAGCAGCCCGGCTGGGACAGACTATGGCTACACCTTC. The whole variable domain, filled in from reference TRBV5-1 and TRBJ1-2, reads KAGVTQTPRYLIKTRGQQVTLSCSPISGHRSVSWYQQTPGQGLQFLFEYFSETQRNKGNFPGRFSGRQFSNSRSEMNVSTLELGDSALYLCASSPAGTDYGYTFGSGTRLTVV.

V usage is TRBV10-2 and J usage is TRBJ2-7; tentative D call: TRBD1 (6 bases). V was clipped by 6 bases and J by 7 bases, with 10 bases between them. The CDR3 contains 11 residues. The germline gives CDR1 WSHSY, CDR2 SAAADI. The CDR3 region has the DNA TGCGCCAGCAGGGACAGTTTTGAGCAGTACTTC. The encoded protein is CASRDSFEQYF.

This clone has just one count. The junction does not match germline at one end; this may be a read error. This CDR3 is CASSEGRDTSEKLFF. CDR3 DNA: TGTGCCAGCAGTGAAGGCCGGGACACTAGTGAAAAACTGTTTTTT. The chain carries TRBV2 and TRBJ1-4, with a tentative D call TRBD1 (6 bases). In germline, CDR1 is SNHLY, CDR2 FYNNEI. The CDR3 consists of 15 residues.

The chain employs TRBV4-2 and TRBJ2-7, with D uncertain. The germline V and J ends were trimmed by 0 bases and 3 bases, with 9 bases remaining between them. CDR1 and CDR2 from the germline V gene are LGHNA and YNFKEQ. CDR3 length equals 14 residues. CDR3 coding DNA: TGTGCCAGCAGCCAAGAGAAGGGAAACTACGAGCAGTACTTC. It specifies CASSQEKGNYEQYF.